The 25 T cell receptor beta chains below were found in one sample sequenced in a study of beta chain features in type 1 diabetes. The isolated RNA, all of it, was reverse transcribed, so expressed TCRB transcripts were what got sequenced. Clones were read by immunoSEQ multiplex PCR, and TCRdb kept only the in-frame ones, dropping some. The table has approximately 200,000 clones, 9.6% seen once. Sequences were obtained from naive CD4+ T cells from blood. Receptors were obtained from a woman aged 18-29 years in good health.

There are a few counts of this clone. The chain combines TRBV30 with TRBJ1-5, with D hard to call. V was trimmed by 4 bases and J by 2 bases, leaving 9 bases between them. CDR1 GTSNPN and CDR2 SVGIG come from the germline V gene (reference sequence). CDR3 length: 13 residues. The DNA of the CDR3 is TGTGCCTGGAACTACCGGGGCAATCAGCCCCAGCATTTT. Its protein is CAWNYRGNQPQHF.

This clone was seen only a few times. The V call is TRBV30, the J call TRBJ1-3; D remains unclear. The CDR3 has 13 residues. Trimming left V 5 bases short and J 3 bases short, with 11 bases between. Germline V gene lookup returns CDR1 GTSNPN and CDR2 SVGIG (reference sequence). The DNA of the CDR3 is TGTGCCTGGGCTACAGACCGTGGAAACACCATATATTTT. This gives the protein CAWATDRGNTIYF. The whole variable domain, filled in from reference TRBV30 and TRBJ1-3, reads SQTIHQWPATLVQPVGSPLSLECTVEGTSNPNLYWYRQAAGRGLQLLFYSVGIGQISSEVPQNLSASRPQDRQFILSSKKLLLSDSGFYLCAWATDRGNTIYFGEGSWLTVV.

In its sample, this clone was seen a few times. DNA for the CDR3: TGTGCCAGCAGTGAACGGTTCCTGGGCTACACCTTC. Its translation is CASSERFLGYTF. The rearrangement joins TRBV2 to TRBJ1-2; no definite D call. The CDR3 consists of 12 residues. The germline CDR1 and CDR2 sequences are SNHLY and FYNNEI. The V end lost 2 bases, the J end lost 8 bases, and 9 bases lay between the germline ends.

The chain employs TRBV5-1 and TRBJ1-4; 9 bases align to TRBD1. The CDR3 has 14 amino acids. V was clipped by 1 base and J by 8 bases; unmatched bases: 3. Germline V CDR1 and CDR2: SGHRS, YFSETQ. CDR3 protein: CASSLRDRDEKLFF. CDR3 coding DNA: TGCGCCAGCAGCTTGAGGGACAGGGACGAAAAACTGTTTTTT.

The rearrangement links TRBV30 to TRBJ2-3, with D possibly matching TRBD2 (6 bases). CDR3 length: 13 amino acids. CDR1 and CDR2 (germline): GTSNPN, SVGIG (reference sequence). The V end lost 2 bases, the J end lost 5 bases, and 11 bases lay between the germline ends. DNA for the CDR3: TGTGCCTGGAGTAAAAAAGCGGGAGATACGCAGTATTTT. Its protein is CAWSKKAGDTQYF.

This chain connects TRBV15 to TRBJ2-7; 9 bases fit TRBD1. Germline CDR1 is LNHNV and CDR2 is YYDKDF (reference sequence). The CDR3 covers 14 residues. J lost 2 bases, V lost 8 bases, and 7 bases had no gene match. CDR3 in amino acids: CATRRGQGAYEQYF. CDR3 coding DNA: TGTGCCACCCGGCGGGGACAGGGAGCCTACGAGCAGTACTTC.

The rearrangement joins TRBV6-5 to TRBJ1-5, with TRBD1 identical over 7 bases. This CDR3 comprises 12 residues. Germline values: CDR1 MNHEY, CDR2 SVGAGI. The junction had 0 bases not matched to a gene; V was cut back by 6 bases and J by 4 bases. The DNA for the CDR3 is TGTGCCAGCAGGGACAGGAATCAGCCCCAGCATTTT. Translating gives CASRDRNQPQHF.

This clone was detected only a few times. The J gene is TRBJ1-1, the V gene TRBV6-1, with D tentatively TRBD1 (5 bases). The germline gives CDR1 MNHNS, CDR2 SASEGT. V was clipped by 5 bases and J by 1 base, with 5 bases between them. This CDR3 comprises 12 residues. The DNA of the CDR3 is TGTGCCAGCAGTACAGGGAACACTGAAGCTTTCTTT. Protein product: CASSTGNTEAFF.

The chain links TRBV6-1 to TRBJ2-5, with 7 bases fitting TRBD2. V lost 5 bases to trimming and J lost 5 bases; unmatched junction nucleotides: 11. This CDR3 is built from 15 residues. Germline V lookup: CDR1 MNHNS, CDR2 SASEGT. The CDR3 loop reads CASSSPTGGSETQYF. CDR3 DNA sequence: TGTGCCAGCAGTTCACCCACGGGGGGTTCGGAGACCCAGTACTTC.

A few counts support this clone. The rearrangement joins TRBV15 to TRBJ1-4; D ambiguous. In germline, CDR1 is LNHNV, CDR2 YYDKDF (reference sequence). The CDR3 sequence is 15 residues long. The V end lost 0 bases, the J end lost 7 bases, and 12 bases lay between the germline ends. Here the CDR3 DNA reads TGTGCCACCAGCAGAGATCCGGGTTCTATTGAAAAACTGTTTTTT. It specifies CATSRDPGSIEKLFF.

This clone was seen repeatedly, ten times or more. The CDR3 sequence: CASSWTRDTQYF. The CDR3 coding sequence is TGTGCCAGCAGTTGGACACGAGATACGCAGTATTTT. The chain links TRBV7-2 to TRBJ2-3, with D possibly matching TRBD1 (5 bases). The V gene lost 6 bases and the J gene lost 5 bases, with 9 bases spanning the gap. The germline V gene encodes CDR1 SGHTA and CDR2 FQGNSA. The CDR3 runs 12 residues.

This clone appeared a few times. The rearrangement uses TRBV6-1 and TRBJ2-6; 7 bases map to TRBD1. The CDR3 covers 17 residues. The germline V gene encodes CDR1 MNHNS and CDR2 SASEGT. V lost 3 bases and J lost 0; bases outside the gene matches: 5. CDR3 DNA sequence: TGTGCCAGCAGTGAGGAGACAGGGCTCTCTGGGGCCAACGTCCTGACTTTC. It is translated as CASSEETGLSGANVLTF.

The genes are TRBV6-1 and TRBJ2-5, with D tentatively TRBD2 (7 bases). Germline CDR1 is MNHNS and CDR2 is SASEGT. This CDR3 comprises 14 residues. V was shortened by 3 bases and J by 2 bases, with 10 bases between the two germline ends. CDR3 bases: TGTGCCAGCAGTGAGGGGGGGCAGCAAGAGACCCAGTACTTC. Translation: CASSEGGQQETQYF.

The V gene is TRBV6-5, the J gene TRBJ2-1; 9 bases line up with TRBD2. The germline V gene has CDR1 MNHEY and CDR2 SVGAGI. The CDR3 loop spans 13 amino acids. After removal of 8 bases from V and 7 bases from J, the junction contained 6 bases not matched to a gene. The CDR3 DNA reads as TGTGCCAGCTTAGCGGGAGTTCAGAATGAGCAGTTCTTC. This gives the protein CASLAGVQNEQFF.

This clone was seen only a few times. The chain joins TRBV27 to TRBJ2-7, with TRBD1 identical over 8 bases. Germline V gives CDR1 MNHEY, CDR2 SMNVEV (reference sequence). The CDR3 spans 14 residues. The V segment lost 1 base and the J segment 5 bases; nucleotides outside the gene matches: 4. The CDR3 sequence: CASSLFTGGDEQYF. The CDR3 coding sequence is TGTGCCAGCAGTTTATTTACAGGGGGTGACGAGCAGTACTTC.

The chain is built from TRBV18 and TRBJ2-7; D gene ambiguous. The CDR3 sequence is 11 residues long. Germline V lookup: CDR1 KGHSH, CDR2 LQKENI. Trimming stripped 6 bases from V and 3 bases from J, with 6 bases between. CDR3 DNA sequence: TGTGCCAGCTCCCAGGACTACGAGCAGTACTTC. This gives the protein CASSQDYEQYF.

This clone has just a few counts. The rearrangement links TRBV9 to TRBJ2-3; D remains ambiguous. Trimming removed 0 bases from V and 0 bases from J, with 5 bases in between. The germline V gene encodes CDR1 SGDLS and CDR2 YYNGEE. The CDR3 loop spans 14 amino acids. CDR3 coding DNA: TGTGCCAGCAGCGTAGGGCCCAGCACAGATACGCAGTATTTT. Translation gives CASSVGPSTDTQYF.

This clone was counted a few times. The chain employs TRBV5-4 and TRBJ2-2; perhaps TRBD1 as D (5 bases). CDR3 length equals 15 residues. The ends were cut back, 0 bases at V and 6 bases at J, with 12 bases in the middle. In germline, CDR1 is SGHNT, CDR2 YYREEE (reference sequence). CDR3 residues: CASSLDAGIAGELFF. CDR3 coding DNA: TGTGCCAGCAGCTTGGACGCAGGGATCGCCGGGGAGCTGTTTTTT.

This chain uses TRBV4-1 with TRBJ2-5, with D maybe TRBD1 (5 bases). In germline, CDR1 is MGHRA, CDR2 YSYEKL. The CDR3 loop spans 15 amino acids. V was shortened by 3 bases and J by 5 bases, with 16 bases between the two germline ends. Written as DNA, the CDR3 is TGCGCCAGCAGCCATGGATATTTCAGGGCGGAGACCCAGTACTTC. It translates to CASSHGYFRAETQYF.

The chain has TRBV7-2 and TRBJ2-7, with D tentatively TRBD1 (6 bases). This CDR3 spans 15 amino acids. Trimming cost V 3 bases and J 4 bases, with 16 bases left between them. Germline V gene lookup returns CDR1 SGHTA and CDR2 FQGNSA. This CDR3 is CASSLKDSAVYEQYF. In DNA, the CDR3 is TGTGCCAGCAGCTTGAAGGACAGTGCCGTTTACGAGCAGTACTTC.

V is TRBV14 and J is TRBJ1-1; D gene ambiguous. V was pared by 2 bases and J by 0 bases, with 10 bases between. CDR1 and CDR2 (germline): SGHDN, FVKESK. This CDR3 has 15 residues. In DNA, the CDR3 is TGTGCCAGCAGCCAATTCCGACTGTTGAACACTGAAGCTTTCTTT. Protein: CASSQFRLLNTEAFF.

This clone has a handful of counts. V usage is TRBV29-1 and J usage is TRBJ2-7, with TRBD1 matching over 8 bases. The V gene's germline CDR1 is SQVTM and CDR2 ANQGSEA. Trimming cost V 7 bases and J 3 bases; bases outside gene matches: 5. The CDR3 consists of 12 residues. CDR3 protein: CSAGQGNYEQYF. CDR3 DNA sequence: TGCAGCGCAGGACAGGGAAACTACGAGCAGTACTTC.

J is TRBJ2-1 and V is TRBV18, with TRBD1 matching 8 bases. The trim removed 4 bases at V and 2 bases at J, leaving 7 bases unmatched. Germline-derived CDR1 and CDR2 are KGHSH and LQKENI. The CDR3 is 16 amino acids. The CDR3 loop is CASSLKQGEAYNEQFF. DNA for the CDR3: TGTGCCAGCTCACTGAAACAGGGGGAAGCCTACAATGAGCAGTTCTTC.

The V gene is TRBV6-4, the J gene TRBJ1-1, with a tentative D call TRBD1 (5 bases). Trimming took 8 bases from V and 0 from J, leaving 10 bases between them. The CDR3 totals 13 residues. The germline V gene encodes CDR1 MRHNA and CDR2 SNTAGT. For the CDR3, the DNA is TGTGCCAGCGCTCCGACAGTGAACACTGAAGCTTTCTTT. This codes for CASAPTVNTEAFF.

This chain joins TRBV30 and TRBJ1-2, with 9 bases lining up with TRBD1. The CDR3 covers 18 residues. V lost 0 bases to trimming and J lost 2 bases; unmatched junction nucleotides: 13. Germline CDR1 reads GTSNPN; CDR2 reads SVGIG (reference sequence). For the CDR3, the DNA is TGTGCCTGGAGTGTACTTCGGGGGGCCGACAGGGGGAACTATGGCTACACCTTC. Its translation: CAWSVLRGADRGNYGYTF.